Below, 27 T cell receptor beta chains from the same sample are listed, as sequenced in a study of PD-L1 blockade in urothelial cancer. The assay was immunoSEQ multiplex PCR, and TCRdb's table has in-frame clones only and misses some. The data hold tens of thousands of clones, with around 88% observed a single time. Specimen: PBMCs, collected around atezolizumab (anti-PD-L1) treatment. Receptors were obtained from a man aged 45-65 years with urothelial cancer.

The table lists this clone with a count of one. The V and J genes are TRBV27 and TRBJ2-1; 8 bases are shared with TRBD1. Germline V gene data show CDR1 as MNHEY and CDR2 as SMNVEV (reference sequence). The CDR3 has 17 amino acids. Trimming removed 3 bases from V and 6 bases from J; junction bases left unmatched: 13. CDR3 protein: CASSFRLTGASLNEQFF. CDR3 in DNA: TGTGCCAGCAGTTTCCGCCTGACAGGGGCGTCGCTCAATGAGCAGTTCTTC.

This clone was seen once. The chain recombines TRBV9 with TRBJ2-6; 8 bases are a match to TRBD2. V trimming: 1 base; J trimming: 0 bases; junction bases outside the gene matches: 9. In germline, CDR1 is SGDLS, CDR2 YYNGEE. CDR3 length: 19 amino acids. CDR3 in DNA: TGTGCCAGCAGCGTATCCGGCGGGGGGTCTCGCTCTGGGGCCAACGTCCTGACTTTC. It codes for CASSVSGGGSRSGANVLTF. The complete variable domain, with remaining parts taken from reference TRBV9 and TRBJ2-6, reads DSGVTQTPKHLITATGQRVTLRCSPRSGDLSVYWYQQSLDQGLQFLIQYYNGEERAKGNILERFSAQQFPDLHSELNLSSLELGDSALYFCASSVSGGGSRSGANVLTFGAGSRLTVL.

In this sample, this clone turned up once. The CDR3 is CASSPVGLPPDTQYF. As DNA, the CDR3 is TGTGCCAGCAGTCCGGTGGGACTGCCCCCAGATACGCAGTATTTT. This rearrangement joins TRBV14 to TRBJ2-3; the D gene is possibly TRBD2 (6 bases). The CDR3 runs 15 residues. V lost 6 bases and J lost 4, with 17 bases in between. Germline V gives CDR1 SGHDN, CDR2 FVKESK.

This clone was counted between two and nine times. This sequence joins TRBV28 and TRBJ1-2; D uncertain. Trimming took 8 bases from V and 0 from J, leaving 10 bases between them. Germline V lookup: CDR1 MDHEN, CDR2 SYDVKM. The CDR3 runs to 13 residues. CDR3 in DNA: TGTGCCAGCCTGGCACCAGCTAACTATGGCTACACCTTC. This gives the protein CASLAPANYGYTF.

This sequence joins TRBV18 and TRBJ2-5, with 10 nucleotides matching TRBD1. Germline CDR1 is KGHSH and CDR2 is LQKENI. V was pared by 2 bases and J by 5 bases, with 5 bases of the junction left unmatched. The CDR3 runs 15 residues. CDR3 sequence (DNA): TGTGCCAGCTCACCAGACAGGGGGCTTGGGGAGACCCAGTACTTC. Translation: CASSPDRGLGETQYF.

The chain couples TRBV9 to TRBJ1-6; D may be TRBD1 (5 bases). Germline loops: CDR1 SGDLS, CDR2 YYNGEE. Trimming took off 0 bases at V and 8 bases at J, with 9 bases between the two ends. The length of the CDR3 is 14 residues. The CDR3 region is CASSVGQGHSPLHF. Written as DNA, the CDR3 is TGTGCCAGCAGCGTAGGGCAGGGTCATTCACCCCTCCACTTT.

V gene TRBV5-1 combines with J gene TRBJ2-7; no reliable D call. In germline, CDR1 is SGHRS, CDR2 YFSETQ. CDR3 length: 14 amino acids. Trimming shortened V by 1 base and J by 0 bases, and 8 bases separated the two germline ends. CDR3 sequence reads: CASSLSVDSYEQYF. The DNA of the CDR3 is TGCGCCAGCAGCTTGAGTGTAGACTCCTACGAGCAGTACTTC.

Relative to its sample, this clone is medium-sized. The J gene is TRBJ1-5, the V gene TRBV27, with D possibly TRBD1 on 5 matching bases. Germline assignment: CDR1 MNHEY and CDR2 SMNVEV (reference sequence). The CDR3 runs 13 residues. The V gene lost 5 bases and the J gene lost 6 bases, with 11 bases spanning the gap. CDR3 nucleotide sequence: TGTGCCAGCAGTGTAATGGGGGGTCAGCCCCAGCATTTT. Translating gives CASSVMGGQPQHF.

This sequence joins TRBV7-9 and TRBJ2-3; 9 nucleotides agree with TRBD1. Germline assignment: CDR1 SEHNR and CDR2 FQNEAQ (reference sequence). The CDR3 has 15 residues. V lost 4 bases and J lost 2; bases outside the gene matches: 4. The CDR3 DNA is TGTGCCAGCAGCTGGGGACAGGGAGTCACAGATACGCAGTATTTT. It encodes CASSWGQGVTDTQYF.

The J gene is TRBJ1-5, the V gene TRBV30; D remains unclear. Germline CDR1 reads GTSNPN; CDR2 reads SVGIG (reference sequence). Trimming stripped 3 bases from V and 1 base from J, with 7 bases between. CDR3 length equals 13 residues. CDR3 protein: CAWSLLSNQPQHF. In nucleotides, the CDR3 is TGTGCCTGGAGCCTCTTAAGCAATCAGCCCCAGCATTTT.

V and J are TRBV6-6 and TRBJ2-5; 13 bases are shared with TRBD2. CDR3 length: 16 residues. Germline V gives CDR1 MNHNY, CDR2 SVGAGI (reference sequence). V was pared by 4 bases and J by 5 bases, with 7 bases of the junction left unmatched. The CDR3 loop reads CASSFGLAGAGETQYF. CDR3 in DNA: TGTGCCAGCAGTTTCGGACTAGCGGGGGCCGGGGAGACCCAGTACTTC.

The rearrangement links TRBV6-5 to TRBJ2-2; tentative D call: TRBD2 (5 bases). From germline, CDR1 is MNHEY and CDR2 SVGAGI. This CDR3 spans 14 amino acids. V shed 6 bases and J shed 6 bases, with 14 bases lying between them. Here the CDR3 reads CASRPVNSAGELFF. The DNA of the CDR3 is TGTGCCAGCAGGCCCGTGAATAGCGCCGGGGAGCTGTTTTTT.

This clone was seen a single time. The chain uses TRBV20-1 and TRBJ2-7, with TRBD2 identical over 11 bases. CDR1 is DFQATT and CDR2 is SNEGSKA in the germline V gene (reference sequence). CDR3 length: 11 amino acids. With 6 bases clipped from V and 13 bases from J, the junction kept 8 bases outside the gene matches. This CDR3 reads CSATGTSGAYF. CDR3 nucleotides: TGCAGTGCCACCGGGACTAGCGGCGCCTACTTC.

CDR3 in amino acids: CASSDGNSYEQYF. The CDR3 region has the DNA TGCGCCAGCAGTGACGGGAACTCCTACGAGCAGTACTTC. The rearrangement joins TRBV10-1 to TRBJ2-7; D is possibly TRBD2 (5 bases). Germline V gives CDR1 WNHNN, CDR2 SYGVQD (reference sequence). V was pared by 3 bases and J by 0 bases, with 6 bases between. The CDR3 consists of 13 residues.

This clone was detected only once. The CDR3 sequence is CASSEEEGGAGDTQYF. The CDR3, as DNA: TGTGCCAGCAGTGAAGAGGAAGGGGGCGCTGGAGATACGCAGTATTTT. The genes are TRBV6-1 and TRBJ2-3; 7 bases fit TRBD1. From germline, CDR1 is MNHNS and CDR2 SASEGT. This CDR3 contains 16 residues. Trimming took 1 base from V and 5 from J; bases not matched to a gene: 9.

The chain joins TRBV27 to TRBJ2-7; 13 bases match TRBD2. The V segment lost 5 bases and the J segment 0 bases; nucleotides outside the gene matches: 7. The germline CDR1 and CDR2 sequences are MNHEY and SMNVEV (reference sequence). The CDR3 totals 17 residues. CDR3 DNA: TGTGCCAGCAGTAAGACTAGCGGGAGGCTTAACTCCTACGAGCAGTACTTC. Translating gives CASSKTSGRLNSYEQYF.

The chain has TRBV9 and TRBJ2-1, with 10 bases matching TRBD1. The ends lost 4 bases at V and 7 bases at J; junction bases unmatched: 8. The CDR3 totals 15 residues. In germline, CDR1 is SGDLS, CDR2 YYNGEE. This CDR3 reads CASSFGTGVSNEQFF. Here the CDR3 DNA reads TGTGCCAGCAGCTTCGGGACAGGGGTTTCTAATGAGCAGTTCTTC.

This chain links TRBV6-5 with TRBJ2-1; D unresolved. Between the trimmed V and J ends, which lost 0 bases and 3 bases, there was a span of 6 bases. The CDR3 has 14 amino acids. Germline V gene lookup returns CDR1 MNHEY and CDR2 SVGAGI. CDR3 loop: CASSYSPGYNEQFF. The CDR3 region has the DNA TGTGCCAGCAGTTACTCCCCGGGCTACAATGAGCAGTTCTTC.

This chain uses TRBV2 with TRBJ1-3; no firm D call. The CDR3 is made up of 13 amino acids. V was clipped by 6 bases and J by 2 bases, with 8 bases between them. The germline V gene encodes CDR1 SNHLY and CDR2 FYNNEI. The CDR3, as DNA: TGTGCCAGCAGCGGGGTTGCTGGAAACACCATATATTTT. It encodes CASSGVAGNTIYF.

CDR3 sequence: CSVVAGGGKTQYF. Here the CDR3 DNA reads TGCAGCGTTGTGGCAGGGGGCGGGAAGACCCAGTACTTC. The rearrangement joins TRBV29-1 to TRBJ2-5; 8 bases agree with TRBD1. Germline V gives CDR1 SQVTM, CDR2 ANQGSEA. This CDR3 has 13 residues. V gave up 4 bases and J gave up 6 bases; unmatched junction bases: 7.

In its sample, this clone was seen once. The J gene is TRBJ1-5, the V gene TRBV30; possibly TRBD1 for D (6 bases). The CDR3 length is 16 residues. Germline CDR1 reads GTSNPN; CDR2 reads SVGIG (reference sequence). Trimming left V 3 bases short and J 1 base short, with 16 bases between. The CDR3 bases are TGTGCCTGGAGCCTCGAGACAGGACGGAGCAATCAGCCCCAGCATTTT. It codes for CAWSLETGRSNQPQHF.

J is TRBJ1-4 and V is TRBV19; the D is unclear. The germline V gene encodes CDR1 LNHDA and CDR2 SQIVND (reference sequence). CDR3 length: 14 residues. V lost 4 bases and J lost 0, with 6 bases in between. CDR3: CASSSSATNEKLFF. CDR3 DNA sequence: TGTGCCAGTAGTAGTAGTGCAACTAATGAAAAACTGTTTTTT.

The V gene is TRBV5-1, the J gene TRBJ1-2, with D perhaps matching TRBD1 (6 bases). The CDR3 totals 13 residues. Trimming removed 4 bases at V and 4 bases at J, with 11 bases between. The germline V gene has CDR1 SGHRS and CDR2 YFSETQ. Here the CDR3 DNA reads TGCGCCAGCAGCAGCGGACAGACCTATGGCTACACCTTC. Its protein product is CASSSGQTYGYTF.

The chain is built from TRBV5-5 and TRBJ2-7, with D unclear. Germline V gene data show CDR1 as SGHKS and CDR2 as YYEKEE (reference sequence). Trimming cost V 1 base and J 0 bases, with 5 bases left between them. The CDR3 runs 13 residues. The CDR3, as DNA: TGTGCCAGCAGCTTGCGGTCCTCCTACGAGCAGTACTTC. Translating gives CASSLRSSYEQYF.

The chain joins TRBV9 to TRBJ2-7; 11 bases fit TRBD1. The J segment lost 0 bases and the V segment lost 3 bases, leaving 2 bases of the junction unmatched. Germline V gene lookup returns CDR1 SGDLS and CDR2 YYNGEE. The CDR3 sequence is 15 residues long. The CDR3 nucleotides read TGTGCCAGCAGCGGGGGGACAGGGGGCTCCTACGAGCAGTACTTC. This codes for CASSGGTGGSYEQYF.

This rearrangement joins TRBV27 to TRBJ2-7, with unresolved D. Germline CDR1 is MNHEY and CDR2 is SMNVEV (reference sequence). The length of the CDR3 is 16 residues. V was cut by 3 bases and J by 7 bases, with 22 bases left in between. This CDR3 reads CASSFTPGFKAGEQYF. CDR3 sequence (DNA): TGTGCCAGCAGTTTCACGCCGGGTTTCAAAGCCGGGGAGCAGTACTTC.

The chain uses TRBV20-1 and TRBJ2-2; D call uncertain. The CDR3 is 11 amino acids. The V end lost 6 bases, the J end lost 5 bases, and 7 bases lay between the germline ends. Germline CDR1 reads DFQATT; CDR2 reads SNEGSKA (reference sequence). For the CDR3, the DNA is TGCAGTGCCCGCCGGACCGGGGAGCTGTTTTTT. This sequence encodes CSARRTGELFF.